This TCR beta chain is drawn from a study of blood T cell repertoires in COVID-19. Study information: PBMCs, B-cell-depleted T cells, or T cells were the source of the cDNA or gDNA that made up the material.

All enrollees were roughly 18 to 100 years old and from 25 or so US areas. Participants had their cohort set by participant-reported clinical history. Per the original methods: Using reference gene primer amplification, nucleated cell counts were estimated. This table comes from immunoSEQ multiplex PCR, and its TCRdb copy is limited to in-frame clones, with some not included. V, J and clone size were drawn from that table, and D and trimming were deduced from the DNA. The table records under 400,000 clones, approximately 86% of them present only once. This receptor was taken from a woman aged 35 to 49 with acute COVID-19. The sample consisted of PBMCs or T cells enriched from blood (not recorded which).

CDR3 sequence: CASSLPGQNYGYTF. The CDR3, as DNA: TGTGCCAGCAGCTTGCCGGGACAGAACTATGGCTACACCTTC. The gene calls are TRBV5-5 and TRBJ1-2; 7 bases map to TRBD1. Germline assignment: CDR1 SGHKS and CDR2 YYEKEE (reference sequence). There are 14 residues in the CDR3. The V and J ends lost 1 base and 2 bases, in that order; junction bases with no gene match: 2.